Each of the 29 T cell receptor beta chains below was sequenced from the same sample in a study of radiation and T cells in renal cell carcinoma. Libraries were prepared by immunoSEQ multiplex PCR; TCRdb keeps only in-frame clonotypes and omits some of them. The sample has about 150,000 clones; about nine tenths are singletons. Regarding time point: baseline pretreatment blood. Specified treatment: 15 Gy SBRT to primary tumor, nephrectomy 4 weeks later. The input for sequencing was blood, taken from a patient whose treatment included radiotherapy and nephrectomy. These receptors were taken from a woman aged 70 to 79 with renal cell carcinoma.

This clone appeared a single time. The V call is TRBV6-1, the J call TRBJ2-5; D remains unclear. Trimming left V 2 bases short and J 5 bases short, with 3 bases between. The CDR3 loop spans 11 amino acids. Germline CDR1 reads MNHNS; CDR2 reads SASEGT. In DNA, the CDR3 is TGTGCCAGCAGTGAATGGGAGACCCAGTACTTC. It specifies CASSEWETQYF.

This chain links TRBV29-1 with TRBJ1-2, with no clear D. V was cut by 5 bases and J by 3 bases, with 16 bases left in between. The CDR3 runs to 14 residues. The germline V gene has CDR1 SQVTM and CDR2 ANQGSEA. CDR3 coding DNA: TGCAGCGTTCTCGGGATTTCGGAGGACTATGGCTACACCTTC. Translating it yields CSVLGISEDYGYTF. The variable domain in full, with the rest retrieved from reference TRBV29-1 and TRBJ1-2, is SAVISQKPSRDICQRGTSLTIQCQVDSQVTMMFWYRQQPGQSLTLIATANQGSEATYESGFVIDKFPISRPNLTFSTLTVSNMSPEDSSIYLCSVLGISEDYGYTFGSGTRLTVV.

The chain links TRBV5-1 to TRBJ2-2, with 10 bases lining up with TRBD1. J gave up 4 bases and V 0 bases, and 3 bases lay outside the gene matches. The germline CDR1 and CDR2 sequences are SGHRS and YFSETQ. CDR3 length: 16 residues. This CDR3 is CASSLETGGLTGELFF. The CDR3 nucleotides are TGCGCCAGCAGCTTGGAGACAGGGGGCCTCACCGGGGAGCTGTTTTTT.

The V and J genes are TRBV6-6 and TRBJ2-5; D ambiguous. This CDR3 has 13 amino acids. Trimming removed 2 bases from V and 5 bases from J, with 9 bases in between. Per the germline V gene, CDR1 is MNHNY and CDR2 is SVGAGI (reference sequence). The CDR3: CASSYDSLETQYF. DNA of the CDR3: TGTGCCAGCAGTTACGATTCGCTGGAGACCCAGTACTTC.

About this clone: Other nucleotide sequences in the sample specify the same CDR3. This chain's CDR3 is CASSFENTGELFF. CDR3 nucleotide sequence: TGTGCCAGCAGCTTCGAGAACACCGGGGAGCTGTTTTTT. The V and J genes are TRBV7-9 and TRBJ2-2; D remains unclear. Trimming removed 3 bases from V and 1 base from J, with 3 bases in between. Germline V lookup: CDR1 SEHNR, CDR2 FQNEAQ (reference sequence). This CDR3 has 13 residues.

This clone is a singleton in its sample. This chain uses TRBV7-6 with TRBJ2-1; TRBD2 matches at 7 bases. The J segment lost 0 bases and the V segment lost 5 bases, leaving 10 bases of the junction unmatched. The CDR3 loop spans 17 amino acids. CDR1 and CDR2 from the germline V gene are SGHVS and FNYEAQ. CDR3 nucleotides: TGTGCCAGCAGCCCTGCCCGGGGAGGGGCCTCCTACAATGAGCAGTTCTTC. Translated, it gives CASSPARGGASYNEQFF.

With regard to this clone: One base away lies a much larger clone, so this may be a sequencing read error. The chain combines TRBV25-1 with TRBJ1-1; D is unresolved. Trimming took off 3 bases at V and 1 base at J, with 0 bases between the two ends. The CDR3 is 11 residues long. The V gene's germline CDR1 is MGHDK and CDR2 SYGVNS. The CDR3 sequence: CASSENTEAFF. Written as DNA, the CDR3 is TGTGCCAGCAGTGAGAACACTGAAGCTTTCTTT.

V gene TRBV29-1 combines with J gene TRBJ2-7, with D possibly being TRBD2 (6 bases). The V and J ends lost 4 bases and 0 bases respectively, with 16 bases between them. Germline CDR1 is SQVTM and CDR2 is ANQGSEA. This CDR3 comprises 15 residues. The CDR3 reads CSVVGGVLSSYEQYF. The CDR3 nucleotides read TGCAGCGTTGTAGGAGGGGTTTTAAGCTCCTACGAGCAGTACTTC.

This clone was detected a few times. The gene calls are TRBV6-8 and TRBJ1-5; no clear D gene. There are 13 residues in the CDR3. Germline CDR1 and CDR2: MNHGY and SAAAGT. Trimming took off 10 bases at V and 0 bases at J, with 10 bases between the two ends. CDR3: CAIPRDSNQPQHF. CDR3 DNA: TGTGCCATTCCACGCGATAGCAATCAGCCCCAGCATTTT.

Only a few counts were recorded for this clone. The chain recombines TRBV5-6 with TRBJ2-2; a weak D match, TRBD1 (5 bases). Germline V gene lookup returns CDR1 SGHDT and CDR2 YYEEEE. The ends were cut back, 2 bases at V and 1 base at J, with 6 bases in the middle. The CDR3 contains 14 residues. The CDR3 region has the DNA TGTGCCAGCAGCTTAGGACAGAACACCGGGGAGCTGTTTTTT. As protein: CASSLGQNTGELFF. Looking up the rest from reference TRBV5-6 and TRBJ2-2 gives the full variable domain: DAGVTQSPTHLIKTRGQQVTLRCSPKSGHDTVSWYQQALGQGPQFIFQYYEEEERQRGNFPDRFSGHQFPNYSSELNVNALLLGDSALYLCASSLGQNTGELFFGEGSRLTVL.

This chain joins TRBV5-6 and TRBJ2-1, with D perhaps being TRBD1 or TRBD2 (5 bases each). Germline V gene data show CDR1 as SGHDT and CDR2 as YYEEEE. CDR3 size: 15 residues. V was cut by 5 bases and J by 0 bases, with 12 bases left in between. The CDR3 DNA reads as TGTGCCAGCAGTAATTGGGGGAGCTCCTACAATGAGCAGTTCTTC. Its protein product is CASSNWGSSYNEQFF.

This clone was found a few times. V gene TRBV5-1 combines with J gene TRBJ2-7, with 8 positions matching TRBD1. CDR1 is SGHRS, CDR2 YFSETQ, per germline. The CDR3 runs to 14 residues. The V and J ends lost 0 bases and 2 bases, in that order; junction bases with no gene match: 1. The CDR3 loop reads CASSLGRGPYEQYF. In DNA, the CDR3 is TGCGCCAGCAGCTTGGGCAGGGGGCCCTACGAGCAGTACTTC. Filled out from reference TRBV5-1 and TRBJ2-7, the complete variable domain reads KAGVTQTPRYLIKTRGQQVTLSCSPISGHRSVSWYQQTPGQGLQFLFEYFSETQRNKGNFPGRFSGRQFSNSRSEMNVSTLELGDSALYLCASSLGRGPYEQYFGPGTRLTVT.

The chain uses TRBV7-2 and TRBJ2-7; no definite D call. CDR3 size: 14 residues. V lost 1 base and J 0 bases, leaving 7 bases between the germline ends. Per the germline V gene, CDR1 is SGHTA and CDR2 is FQGNSA. CDR3 sequence: CASSLGVASYEQYF. CDR3 in DNA: TGTGCCAGCAGCTTAGGGGTGGCCTCCTACGAGCAGTACTTC.

Note on this clone: Different DNA sequences within this sample yield the same CDR3. The chain couples TRBV6-1 to TRBJ1-1, with a possible D match to TRBD1 (6 bases). Per the germline V gene, CDR1 is MNHNS and CDR2 is SASEGT. CDR3 length equals 13 residues. V shed 4 bases and J shed 3 bases, with 9 bases lying between them. The CDR3 loop is CASSGAGDTEAFF. CDR3 sequence (DNA): TGTGCCAGCAGTGGGGCAGGGGACACTGAAGCTTTCTTT.

This clone came up a few times. The rearrangement uses TRBV12-5 and TRBJ1-1, with D possibly being TRBD1 (6 bases). The CDR3 runs 14 residues. Per the germline V gene, CDR1 is LGHNT and CDR2 is FRNRAP. V gave up 9 bases and J gave up 3 bases, with 17 bases separating them. Written as DNA, the CDR3 is TGTGCTAGCCTCAGGCGGGGGGCGGACACTGAAGCTTTCTTT. As protein: CASLRRGADTEAFF.

This chain connects TRBV4-3 to TRBJ2-1; 7 bases are a match to TRBD1. Germline CDR1 reads LGHNA; CDR2 reads YSLEER. CDR3 size: 18 residues. V shed 5 bases, J shed 8 bases, and the junction held 21 bases outside the gene matches. CDR3 amino acids: CASSEQLRQGKLGHEQFF. CDR3 nucleotide sequence: TGCGCCAGCAGCGAACAACTTCGACAGGGTAAATTGGGACATGAGCAGTTCTTC.

This clone was seen just once. The rearrangement joins TRBV5-4 to TRBJ2-3, with 16 bases that match TRBD2. The CDR3 extends over 16 amino acids. After removal of 3 bases from V and 3 bases from J, the junction contained 1 base not matched to a gene. The germline CDR1 and CDR2 sequences are SGHNT and YYREEE (reference sequence). This CDR3 reads CASSSGLAGGTDTQYF. The DNA of the CDR3 is TGTGCCAGCAGCTCGGGACTAGCGGGGGGGACAGATACGCAGTATTTT.

The chain is built from TRBV30 and TRBJ2-1; possible D gene TRBD2, 6 bases. Germline-derived CDR1 and CDR2 are GTSNPN and SVGIG (reference sequence). Trimming took off 2 bases at V and 6 bases at J, with 11 bases between the two ends. This CDR3 is 13 amino acids long. CDR3 sequence (DNA): TGTGCCTGGAGTTATAGCGGCCCCAATGAGCAGTTCTTC. Translated: CAWSYSGPNEQFF.

This clone was seen only once. The chain has TRBV5-1 and TRBJ2-3; D gene ambiguous. Per germline, CDR1 SGHRS and CDR2 YFSETQ. This CDR3 is 14 amino acids long. Trimming took 4 bases from V and 2 from J, leaving 11 bases between them. The CDR3 is CASSLVQATDTQYF. Here the CDR3 DNA reads TGCGCCAGCAGCCTCGTTCAGGCCACAGATACGCAGTATTTT.

The rearrangement uses TRBV14 and TRBJ2-3; D perhaps matches TRBD2 (5 bases). Looked up from germline, CDR1 is SGHDN and CDR2 is FVKESK. Trimming removed 1 base from V and 9 bases from J, with 8 bases in between. This CDR3 comprises 12 residues. CDR3 residues: CASSQASKTQYF. In DNA, the CDR3 is TGTGCCAGCAGCCAAGCTAGCAAAACGCAGTATTTT.

As concerns this clone: Germline is not matched at one junction end, which may reflect a read error. The V call is TRBV7-7, the J call TRBJ2-3, with 9 nucleotides matching TRBD2. The CDR3 sequence is 15 residues long. Germline V lookup: CDR1 SSHAT, CDR2 FNYEAQ (reference sequence). The CDR3 reads CASSPGTSFFNTQYF. CDR3 nucleotide sequence: TGTGCTAGCAGCCCAGGGACTAGCTTTTTCAATACGCAGTATTTT.

This chain joins TRBV5-6 and TRBJ1-3; a possible D gene is TRBD1 (5 bases). V gave up 0 bases and J gave up 1 base, with 11 bases separating them. The CDR3 consists of 16 residues. Per the germline V gene, CDR1 is SGHDT and CDR2 is YYEEEE. CDR3 coding DNA: TGTGCCAGCAGCTTGGACGGGGGAGGGTCTGGAAACACCATATATTTT. This sequence encodes CASSLDGGGSGNTIYF.

This clone was seen more than once but under ten times. Within the sample, other DNA sequences also encode this same CDR3. The rearrangement uses TRBV18 and TRBJ1-1; the match to TRBD1 covers 9 bases. CDR3 length: 14 amino acids. The V gene's germline CDR1 is KGHSH and CDR2 LQKENI. V shed 4 bases, J shed 1 base, and the junction held 1 base outside the gene matches. The CDR3 nucleotides read TGTGCCAGCTCACTGGGACAGGGGAACACTGAAGCTTTCTTT. Residues: CASSLGQGNTEAFF.

This clone was seen a single time. CDR3 amino acids: CASSRVGTVQETQYF. DNA for the CDR3: TGTGCCAGCAGTCGGGTAGGGACAGTCCAAGAGACCCAGTACTTC. This chain uses TRBV7-2 with TRBJ2-5, with 7 bases identical to TRBD1. Per germline, CDR1 SGHTA and CDR2 FQGNSA. Trimming took 6 bases from V and 1 from J; bases not matched to a gene: 8. The CDR3 consists of 15 residues. The full variable domain, in which reference TRBV7-2 and TRBJ2-5 provide the parts outside the CDR3, is GAGVSQSPSNKVTEKGKDVELRCDPISGHTALYWYRQSLGQGLEFLIYFQGNSAPDKSGLPSDRFSAERTGGSVSTLTIQRTQQEDSAVYLCASSRVGTVQETQYFGPGTRLLVL.

This clone was counted only a few times. V gene TRBV14 combines with J gene TRBJ1-1, with D unresolved. Germline V gene lookup returns CDR1 SGHDN and CDR2 FVKESK. Trimming shortened V by 2 bases and J by 5 bases, and 12 bases separated the two germline ends. The CDR3 is 14 residues long. CDR3 sequence (DNA): TGTGCCAGCAGCCAACAGCGGCTAACAACTGAAGCTTTCTTT. Its translation is CASSQQRLTTEAFF.

The rearrangement links TRBV14 to TRBJ1-2, with D uncertain. Between the trimmed V and J ends, which lost 1 base and 4 bases, there was a span of 7 bases. Germline V gene lookup returns CDR1 SGHDN and CDR2 FVKESK. There are 13 residues in the CDR3. CDR3 DNA: TGTGCCAGCAGCCAAGTGCTTAGCTATGGCTACACCTTC. Translated: CASSQVLSYGYTF.

The V gene is TRBV7-8, the J gene TRBJ1-1, with a tentative D call TRBD1 (5 bases). Germline assignment: CDR1 SGHVS and CDR2 FQNEAQ. V was clipped by 3 bases and J by 2 bases, with 13 bases between them. This CDR3 spans 15 amino acids. Here the CDR3 reads CASSLGHTPNTEAFF. CDR3 sequence (DNA): TGTGCCAGCAGCTTGGGGCATACTCCTAACACTGAAGCTTTCTTT.

The chain couples TRBV5-1 to TRBJ1-2; D perhaps matches TRBD1 (6 bases). The CDR3 is 15 residues long. CDR1 is SGHRS, CDR2 YFSETQ, per germline. V was pared by 4 bases and J by 4 bases, with 17 bases between. The CDR3 loop reads CASSALEQGFYGYTF. CDR3 DNA: TGCGCCAGCAGCGCGCTGGAACAGGGTTTCTATGGCTACACCTTC.

The chain is built from TRBV30 and TRBJ2-3; tentative D call: TRBD2 (6 bases). Germline lookup yields CDR1 GTSNPN and CDR2 SVGIG (reference sequence). The CDR3 spans 14 residues. V lost 2 bases and J 5 bases, leaving 14 bases between the germline ends. In DNA, the CDR3 is TGTGCCTGGAGTCCCCGACTAGGGCGAGATACGCAGTATTTT. The encoded protein is CAWSPRLGRDTQYF.